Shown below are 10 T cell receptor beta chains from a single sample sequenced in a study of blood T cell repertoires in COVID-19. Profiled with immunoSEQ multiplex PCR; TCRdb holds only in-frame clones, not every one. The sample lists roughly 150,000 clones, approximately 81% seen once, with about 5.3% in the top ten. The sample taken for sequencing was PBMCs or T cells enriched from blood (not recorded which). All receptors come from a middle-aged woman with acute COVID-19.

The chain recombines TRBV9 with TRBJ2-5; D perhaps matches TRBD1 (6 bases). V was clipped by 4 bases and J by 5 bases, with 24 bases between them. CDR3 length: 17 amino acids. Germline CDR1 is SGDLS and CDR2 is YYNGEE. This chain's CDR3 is CASSTRGGSLIRETQYF. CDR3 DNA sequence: TGTGCCAGCAGCACCAGGGGCGGTTCCCTTATACGGGAGACCCAGTACTTC.

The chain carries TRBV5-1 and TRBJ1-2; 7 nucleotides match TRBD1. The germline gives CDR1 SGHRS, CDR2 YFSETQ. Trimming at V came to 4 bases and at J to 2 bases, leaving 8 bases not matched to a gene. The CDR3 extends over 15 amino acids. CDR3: CASSGPGTENYGYTF. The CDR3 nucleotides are TGCGCCAGCAGCGGGCCCGGGACAGAGAACTATGGCTACACCTTC. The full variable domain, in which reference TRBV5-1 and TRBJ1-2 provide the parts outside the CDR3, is KAGVTQTPRYLIKTRGQQVTLSCSPISGHRSVSWYQQTPGQGLQFLFEYFSETQRNKGNFPGRFSGRQFSNSRSEMNVSTLELGDSALYLCASSGPGTENYGYTFGSGTRLTVV.

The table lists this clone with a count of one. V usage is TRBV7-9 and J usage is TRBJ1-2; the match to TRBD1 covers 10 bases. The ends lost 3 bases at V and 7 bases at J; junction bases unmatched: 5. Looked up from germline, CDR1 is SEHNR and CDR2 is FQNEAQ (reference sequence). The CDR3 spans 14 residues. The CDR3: CASSFGQGEGGYTF. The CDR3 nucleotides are TGTGCCAGCAGCTTCGGACAGGGGGAAGGTGGCTACACCTTC.

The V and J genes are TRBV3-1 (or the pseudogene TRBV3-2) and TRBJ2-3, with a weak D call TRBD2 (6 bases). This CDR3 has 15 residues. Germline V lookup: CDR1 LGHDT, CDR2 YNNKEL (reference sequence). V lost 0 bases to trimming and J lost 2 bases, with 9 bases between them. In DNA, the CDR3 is TGTGCCAGCAGCCAAGAGGGGGGTATCACAGATACGCAGTATTTT. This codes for CASSQEGGITDTQYF.

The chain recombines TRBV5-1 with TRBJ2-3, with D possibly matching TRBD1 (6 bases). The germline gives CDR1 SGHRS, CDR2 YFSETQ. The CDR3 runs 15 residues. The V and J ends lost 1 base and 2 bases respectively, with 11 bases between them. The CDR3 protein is CASSLIAGATDTQYF. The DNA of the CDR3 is TGCGCCAGCAGCTTGATTGCAGGGGCCACAGATACGCAGTATTTT.

CDR3 DNA sequence: TGCGCCAGCAGCCGCACCGGGACAGACTATGGCTACACCTTC. Amino acid sequence: CASSRTGTDYGYTF. The chain uses TRBV5-1 and TRBJ1-2; 7 bases map to TRBD1. Germline-derived CDR1 and CDR2 are SGHRS and YFSETQ. Trimming cost V 4 bases and J 3 bases; bases outside gene matches: 6. The CDR3 consists of 14 residues.

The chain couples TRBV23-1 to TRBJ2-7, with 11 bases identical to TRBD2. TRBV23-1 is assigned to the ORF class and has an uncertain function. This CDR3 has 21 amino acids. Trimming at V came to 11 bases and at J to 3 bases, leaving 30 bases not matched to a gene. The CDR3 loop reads CAGLRGEEFIAGGPPNYEQYF. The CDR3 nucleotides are TGCGCCGGGCTTAGGGGGGAGGAGTTTATAGCGGGAGGGCCCCCAAACTACGAGCAGTACTTC.

The CDR3 DNA reads as TGTGCCTGGAGCGCCCGACTAGCGGGCCGCACAGATACGCAGTATTTT. Translating gives CAWSARLAGRTDTQYF. This chain joins TRBV30 and TRBJ2-3; 10 nucleotides agree with TRBD2. V lost 3 bases and J lost 1; bases outside the gene matches: 7. The CDR3 loop spans 16 amino acids. In germline, CDR1 is GTSNPN, CDR2 SVGIG (reference sequence).

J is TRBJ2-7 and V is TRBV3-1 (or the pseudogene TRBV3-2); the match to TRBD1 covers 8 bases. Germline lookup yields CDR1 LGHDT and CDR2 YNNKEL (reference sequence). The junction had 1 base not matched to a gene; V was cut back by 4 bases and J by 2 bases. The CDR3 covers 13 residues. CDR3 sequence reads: CASSLRGPYEQYF. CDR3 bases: TGTGCCAGCAGCCTCAGGGGGCCCTACGAGCAGTACTTC.

The CDR3 protein is CASSLSSGRATDTQYF. The CDR3 DNA is TGCGCCAGCAGCTTGTCTAGCGGGAGGGCCACAGATACGCAGTATTTT. The rearrangement joins TRBV5-1 to TRBJ2-3; 12 bases agree with TRBD2. Germline V CDR1 and CDR2: SGHRS, YFSETQ. The CDR3 loop spans 16 amino acids. J gave up 2 bases and V 1 base, and 2 bases lay outside the gene matches.